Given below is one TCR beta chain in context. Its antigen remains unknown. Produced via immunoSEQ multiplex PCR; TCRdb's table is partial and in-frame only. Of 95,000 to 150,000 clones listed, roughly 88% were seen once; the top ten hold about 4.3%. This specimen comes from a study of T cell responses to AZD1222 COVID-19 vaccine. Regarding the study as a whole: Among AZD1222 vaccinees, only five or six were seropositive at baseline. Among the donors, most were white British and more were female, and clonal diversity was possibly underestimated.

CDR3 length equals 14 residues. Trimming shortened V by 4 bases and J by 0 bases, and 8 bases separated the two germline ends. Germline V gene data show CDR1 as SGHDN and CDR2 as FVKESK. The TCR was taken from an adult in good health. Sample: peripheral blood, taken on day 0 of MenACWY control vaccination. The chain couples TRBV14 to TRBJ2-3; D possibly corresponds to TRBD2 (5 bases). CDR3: CASSLLASTDTQYF. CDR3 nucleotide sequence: TGTGCCAGCAGCCTATTAGCGAGCACAGATACGCAGTATTTT. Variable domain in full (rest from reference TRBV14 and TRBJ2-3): EAGVTQFPSHSVIEKGQTVTLRCDPISGHDNLYWYRRVMGKEIKFLLHFVKESKQDESGMPNNRFLAERTGGTYSTLKVQPAELEDSGVYFCASSLLASTDTQYFGPGTRLTVL.